The entry that follows covers one TCR beta chain sequence. The record originates from a study of long-term antiretroviral therapy in people with HIV. It was version v3.0 of the immunoSEQ assay that was run at survey level. Some clones are missing from TCRdb's copy, which holds only in-frame ones; the method was immunoSEQ multiplex PCR. The sample records approximately 35,000 clones, about 97% being singletons. V was clipped by 4 bases and J by 2 bases; unmatched bases: 6. CDR3 size: 17 residues. Germline V gene lookup returns CDR1 SGHRS and CDR2 YFSETQ. Sequencing was performed on unsorted PBMCs, taken 6.9 years after starting antiretroviral therapy. This TCR was sampled from a man aged 30-40 years with HIV. The chain uses TRBV5-1 and TRBJ2-7, with 16 positions matching TRBD2. CDR3 protein: CASSGGLAGGLPYEQYF. In nucleotides, the CDR3 is TGCGCCAGCAGCGGGGGACTAGCGGGGGGGCTGCCCTACGAGCAGTACTTC.